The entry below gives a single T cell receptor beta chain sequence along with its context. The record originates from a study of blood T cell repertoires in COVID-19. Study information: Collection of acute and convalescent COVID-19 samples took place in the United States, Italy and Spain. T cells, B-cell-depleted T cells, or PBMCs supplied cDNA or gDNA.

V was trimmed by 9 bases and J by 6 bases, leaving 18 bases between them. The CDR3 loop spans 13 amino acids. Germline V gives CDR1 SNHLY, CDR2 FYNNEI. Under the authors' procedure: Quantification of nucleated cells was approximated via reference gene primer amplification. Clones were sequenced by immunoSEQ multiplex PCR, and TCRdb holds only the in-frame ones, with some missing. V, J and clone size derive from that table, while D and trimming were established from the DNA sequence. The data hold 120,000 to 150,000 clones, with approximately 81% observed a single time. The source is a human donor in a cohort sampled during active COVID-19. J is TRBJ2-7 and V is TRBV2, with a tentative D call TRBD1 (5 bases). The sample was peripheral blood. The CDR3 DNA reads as TGTGCCAGAGGGTCGGCTGGGGCCGGCGAGCAGTACTTC. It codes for CARGSAGAGEQYF.